The 7 T cell receptor beta chains given below trace back to one sample, sequenced in a study of cytomegalovirus exposure and HLA in healthy donors. Primers for the PCR totalled 60 Vbeta and 13 Jbeta. TCRdb's table, derived via immunoSEQ multiplex PCR, lists solely in-frame clones and lacks some. Its listing shows approximately 37,000 clones. Material for sequencing was PBMCs. All receptors derive from a man aged 35 to 55 in good health and CMV-seropositive.

V gene TRBV7-6 combines with J gene TRBJ1-4, with D possibly TRBD1 on 5 matching bases. In germline, CDR1 is SGHVS, CDR2 FNYEAQ. V was clipped by 0 bases and J by 7 bases, with 15 bases between them. The CDR3 contains 16 residues. CDR3 sequence: CASSLAGGGFGEKLFF. DNA of the CDR3: TGTGCCAGCAGCTTAGCGGGGGGAGGGTTTGGTGAAAAACTGTTTTTT.

This chain joins TRBV5-5 and TRBJ1-3; a weak D match, TRBD1 (5 bases). The CDR3 runs to 14 residues. V dropped 2 bases and J dropped 2 bases, with 8 bases sitting between them. CDR1 is SGHKS, CDR2 YYEKEE, per germline (reference sequence). The CDR3 is CASSFGGTGNTIYF. In nucleotides, the CDR3 is TGTGCCAGCAGCTTCGGGGGGACTGGAAACACCATATATTTT.

The rearrangement joins TRBV28 to TRBJ2-7, with 11 bases identical to TRBD2. With V trimmed by 6 bases and J by 5 bases, 9 bases remained unmatched. CDR1 and CDR2 from the germline V gene are MDHEN and SYDVKM. The CDR3 is 15 amino acids. The CDR3 bases are TGTGCCAGCAGCTCCCCCATAGCGGGAGGGAACGAGCAGTACTTC. Translated, it gives CASSSPIAGGNEQYF. The full variable domain, rest sourced from reference TRBV28 and TRBJ2-7, is DVKVTQSSRYLVKRTGEKVFLECVQDMDHENMFWYRQDPGLGLRLIYFSYDVKMKEKGDIPEGYSVSREKKERFSLILESASTNQTSMYLCASSSPIAGGNEQYFGPGTRLTVT.

CDR3: CASRPGLREGRYEQYF. For the CDR3, the DNA is TGTGCCAGCAGACCAGGGTTACGGGAGGGCCGCTACGAGCAGTACTTC. The V call is TRBV7-9, the J call TRBJ2-7, with 8 bases identical to TRBD2. The CDR3 is made up of 16 amino acids. V was pared by 6 bases and J by 3 bases, with 13 bases of the junction left unmatched. Germline CDR1 and CDR2: SEHNR and FQNEAQ (reference sequence).

Here the CDR3 DNA reads TGTGCCAGTTCTATAAGACAGACCTCTGGAAACACCATATATTTT. This codes for CASSIRQTSGNTIYF. The V gene is TRBV19, the J gene TRBJ1-3; a weak D match, TRBD1 (5 bases). The CDR3 covers 15 residues. Germline V gene lookup returns CDR1 LNHDA and CDR2 SQIVND (reference sequence). Deletions cut 8 bases from V and 0 bases from J, with 14 bases between.

The chain is built from TRBV7-3 and TRBJ2-3; 11 bases are shared with TRBD2. The V and J ends lost 5 bases and 4 bases, in that order; junction bases with no gene match: 5. There are 15 residues in the CDR3. CDR1 is SGHTA, CDR2 FQGTGA, per germline. The CDR3 region is CASSRLAGGADTQYF. The CDR3 nucleotides read TGTGCCAGCAGCCGTTTAGCGGGAGGGGCAGATACGCAGTATTTT.

The chain uses TRBV6-4 and TRBJ2-2; 8 bases map to TRBD1. Germline CDR1 MRHNA, CDR2 SNTAGT. The CDR3 has 15 residues. V lost 5 bases, J lost 1 base, and 3 bases stayed unmatched. The CDR3 bases are TGTGCCAGCAGTCCCGGGACAGGGAACACCGGGGAGCTGTTTTTT. As protein: CASSPGTGNTGELFF.